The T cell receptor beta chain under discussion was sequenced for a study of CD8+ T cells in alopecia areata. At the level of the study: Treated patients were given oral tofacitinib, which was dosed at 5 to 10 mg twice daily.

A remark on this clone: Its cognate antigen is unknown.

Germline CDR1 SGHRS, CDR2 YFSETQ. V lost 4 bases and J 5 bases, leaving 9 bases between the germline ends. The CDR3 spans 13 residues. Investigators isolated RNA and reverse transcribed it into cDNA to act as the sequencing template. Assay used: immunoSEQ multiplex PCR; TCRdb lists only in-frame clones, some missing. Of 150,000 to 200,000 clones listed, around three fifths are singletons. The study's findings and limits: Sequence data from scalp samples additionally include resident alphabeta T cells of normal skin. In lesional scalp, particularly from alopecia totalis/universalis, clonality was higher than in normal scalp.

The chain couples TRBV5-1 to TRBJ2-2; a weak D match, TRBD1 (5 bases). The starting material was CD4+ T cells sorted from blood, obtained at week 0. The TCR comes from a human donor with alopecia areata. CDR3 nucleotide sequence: TGCGCCAGCAGCGTCAGGGTAACCGGGGAGCTGTTTTTT. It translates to CASSVRVTGELFF.